This T cell receptor beta chain was retrieved from a study of cytomegalovirus exposure and HLA in healthy donors. Study-wide background: Caucasian-associated ancestry cluster membership applied to about 80% of around 400 genotyped donors. Whole-study results and caveats: In an earlier analysis, productive rearrangement rates for most beta V segments clustered near 87% or 30%. The authors reported that TCR beta sequences could predict HLA-A and HLA-B alleles. These predictions were accurate for most subjects in the first cohort.

In the PCR, 60 Vbeta and 13 Jbeta primers were used. Measured with immunoSEQ multiplex PCR; TCRdb has only the in-frame clones, and not every one. The sample has 210,000 or so clones, about three quarters seen once; the top ten hold 1.5% to 2%. Remarks on this clone: Its cognate antigen is unknown.

Among the donors, all were healthy bone marrow donors. The clonotype was recovered from a man younger than 35 in good health and CMV-seronegative. Material for sequencing was PBMCs.

This CDR3 is CASSPRGPTYGYTF. In nucleotides, the CDR3 is TGTGCCAGCAGCCCCAGGGGGCCGACCTATGGCTACACCTTC. The chain joins TRBV6-5 to TRBJ1-2, with TRBD1 matching over 8 bases. J was trimmed by 4 bases and V by 6 bases; bases with no gene match: 7. Germline CDR1 is MNHEY and CDR2 is SVGAGI. This CDR3 is built from 14 residues.